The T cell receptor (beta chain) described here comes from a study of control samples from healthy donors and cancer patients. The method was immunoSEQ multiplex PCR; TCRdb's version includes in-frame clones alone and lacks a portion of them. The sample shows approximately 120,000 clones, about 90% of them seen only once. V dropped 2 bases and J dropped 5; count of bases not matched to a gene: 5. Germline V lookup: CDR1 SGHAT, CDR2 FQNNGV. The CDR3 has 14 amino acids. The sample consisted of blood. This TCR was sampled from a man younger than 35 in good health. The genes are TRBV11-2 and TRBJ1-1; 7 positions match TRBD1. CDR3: CASSLLKGATEAFF. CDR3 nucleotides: TGTGCCAGCAGCTTATTGAAGGGGGCTACTGAAGCTTTCTTT.